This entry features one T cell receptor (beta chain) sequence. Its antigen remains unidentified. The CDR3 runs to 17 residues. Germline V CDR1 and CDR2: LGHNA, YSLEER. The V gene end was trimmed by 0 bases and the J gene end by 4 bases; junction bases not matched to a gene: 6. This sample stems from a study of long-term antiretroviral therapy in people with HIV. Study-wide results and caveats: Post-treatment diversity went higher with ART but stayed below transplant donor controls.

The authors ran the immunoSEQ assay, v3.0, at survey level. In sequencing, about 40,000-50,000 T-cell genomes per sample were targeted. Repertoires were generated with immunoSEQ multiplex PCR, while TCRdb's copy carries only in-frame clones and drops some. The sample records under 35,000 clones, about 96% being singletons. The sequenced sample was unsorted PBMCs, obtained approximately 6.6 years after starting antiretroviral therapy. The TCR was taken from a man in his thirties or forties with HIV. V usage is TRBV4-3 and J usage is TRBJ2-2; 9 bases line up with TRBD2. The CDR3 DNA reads TGCGCCAGCAGCCAAGATTTAGCGGGAGTTAGCACCGGGGAGCTGTTTTTT. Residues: CASSQDLAGVSTGELFF.